The next 27 T cell receptor beta chains were all read from a single sample in a study of blood T cell repertoires in COVID-19. The table came from immunoSEQ multiplex PCR; TCRdb's copy has only in-frame clones and leaves some out. The profile shows fewer than 75,000 clones, 90% of them singletons. The sample comprised peripheral blood. The receptor source for this set is a human donor in a cohort sampled during active COVID-19.

The genes are TRBV5-5 and TRBJ1-1; D is possibly TRBD1 (6 bases). V was shortened by 4 bases and J by 0 bases, with 10 bases between the two germline ends. Germline V gene lookup returns CDR1 SGHKS and CDR2 YYEKEE (reference sequence). This CDR3 spans 14 amino acids. As DNA, the CDR3 is TGTGCCAGCAGCCCATGGGGGCTGAACACTGAAGCTTTCTTT. Translated, it gives CASSPWGLNTEAFF.

V and J are TRBV11-3 and TRBJ2-5; TRBD2 matches at 7 bases. The CDR3 spans 13 residues. From germline, CDR1 is SGHNT and CDR2 YENEEA. The trim removed 5 bases at V and 5 bases at J, leaving 5 bases unmatched. The CDR3 loop is CASSAVGGETQYF. The CDR3 DNA follows: TGTGCCAGCAGCGCCGTCGGGGGGGAGACCCAGTACTTC.

The chain employs TRBV7-2 and TRBJ1-1; D is perhaps TRBD1 (5 bases). V was pared by 5 bases and J by 7 bases, with 17 bases between. Germline V gene data show CDR1 as SGHTA and CDR2 as FQGNSA. This CDR3 spans 14 amino acids. CDR3 in DNA: TGTGCCAGCAGCCCAAGGGGAGGGCAGGGTGAAGCTTTCTTT. It encodes CASSPRGGQGEAFF.

V and J are TRBV19 and TRBJ2-7, with 9 bases lining up with TRBD2. V shed 5 bases, J shed 2 bases, and the junction held 7 bases outside the gene matches. In germline, CDR1 is LNHDA, CDR2 SQIVND (reference sequence). The CDR3 is 15 residues long. This chain's CDR3 is CASSPSGGRAYEQYF. The CDR3 DNA reads as TGTGCCAGTAGTCCCTCCGGCGGGAGGGCCTACGAGCAGTACTTC.

This chain links TRBV24-1 with TRBJ2-3; no definite D call. The CDR3 is 13 residues long. Germline V gives CDR1 KGHDR, CDR2 SFDVKD. V was pared by 4 bases and J by 2 bases, with 6 bases between. CDR3 region: CATSDYDTDTQYF. The CDR3 DNA is TGTGCCACCAGTGACTACGACACAGATACGCAGTATTTT.

This chain joins TRBV30 and TRBJ2-7, with 8 positions matching TRBD2. This CDR3 has 13 residues. V gave up 2 bases and J gave up 4 bases; unmatched junction bases: 4. Germline loops: CDR1 GTSNPN, CDR2 SVGIG (reference sequence). The CDR3 loop is CAWSREGKYEQYF. Written as DNA, the CDR3 is TGTGCCTGGAGTCGGGAGGGAAAGTACGAGCAGTACTTC.

This chain joins TRBV28 and TRBJ1-4; perhaps TRBD1 as D (6 bases). Germline CDR1 is MDHEN and CDR2 is SYDVKM. The CDR3 covers 13 residues. V shed 6 bases and J shed 4 bases, with 9 bases lying between them. The CDR3 sequence: CASRTQGNEKLFF. CDR3 in DNA: TGTGCCAGCAGAACACAGGGTAATGAAAAACTGTTTTTT.

V is TRBV11-2 and J is TRBJ2-3; 9 bases align to TRBD2. The germline V gene has CDR1 SGHAT and CDR2 FQNNGV. The ends lost 1 base at V and 1 base at J; junction bases unmatched: 3. The CDR3 spans 16 residues. In DNA, the CDR3 is TGTGCCAGCAGCTTAGTCATAGCGGGAGGCACAGATACGCAGTATTTT. This codes for CASSLVIAGGTDTQYF.

As DNA, the CDR3 is TGTGCCAGCAGCTTAGCGGGGGTGGGAAGCGGGAGGGTGAACACCGGGGAGCTGTTTTTT. It specifies CASSLAGVGSGRVNTGELFF. This chain connects TRBV7-2 to TRBJ2-2; TRBD2 matches at 10 bases. Germline V gene sequence: CDR1 SGHTA, CDR2 FQGNSA. The ends lost 0 bases at V and 1 base at J; junction bases unmatched: 11. This CDR3 is 20 amino acids long.

The rearrangement uses TRBV13 and TRBJ2-5, with 8 bases matching TRBD1. The CDR3 extends over 16 amino acids. Germline V gives CDR1 PRHDT, CDR2 FYEKMQ (reference sequence). Trimming removed 0 bases from V and 3 bases from J; junction bases left unmatched: 6. CDR3 coding DNA: TGTGCCAGCAGCTTAGGCAGGGGGCGCTGGGAAGAGACCCAGTACTTC. Translating it yields CASSLGRGRWEETQYF.

To note about this clone: Mismatch with germline at one junction end may stem from a read error. The rearrangement uses TRBV6-5 and TRBJ2-7; 10 bases are a match to TRBD1. The CDR3 is 15 amino acids. CDR1 MNHEY and CDR2 SVGAGI come from the germline V gene. The CDR3 coding sequence is TGTGCCAGCAGATACTCCGGGACAGGGGTCTACGAGCAGTACTTC. This sequence encodes CASRYSGTGVYEQYF.

This chain connects TRBV18 to TRBJ2-7; TRBD1 agrees at 9 bases. J lost 2 bases, V lost 3 bases, and 11 bases had no gene match. The germline V gene encodes CDR1 KGHSH and CDR2 LQKENI. The CDR3 length is 17 residues. CDR3 residues: CASSPRLRTGATYEQYF. CDR3 bases: TGTGCCAGCTCACCCCGCCTCAGGACAGGGGCCACCTACGAGCAGTACTTC.

This chain joins TRBV6-1 and TRBJ1-2, with a weak D call TRBD1 (5 bases). Trimming removed 2 bases from V and 5 bases from J, with 9 bases in between. The CDR3 runs to 13 residues. Germline V lookup: CDR1 MNHNS, CDR2 SASEGT. CDR3 sequence: CASSEWGGYGYTF. CDR3 sequence (DNA): TGTGCCAGCAGTGAATGGGGGGGGTATGGCTACACCTTC.

This clone occurred once. The CDR3 here is CASSTGQANQPQHF. In DNA, the CDR3 is TGTGCCAGCAGCACGGGACAGGCAAATCAGCCCCAGCATTTT. V and J are TRBV9 and TRBJ1-5, with 8 bases lining up with TRBD1. The trim removed 4 bases at V and 4 bases at J, leaving 4 bases unmatched. Germline values: CDR1 SGDLS, CDR2 YYNGEE. This CDR3 is 14 amino acids long.

This clone has only a few counts. The gene calls are TRBV9 and TRBJ2-7, with 7 nucleotides matching TRBD1. Trimming took 0 bases from V and 6 from J; bases not matched to a gene: 9. Germline V gives CDR1 SGDLS, CDR2 YYNGEE. The CDR3 is 15 amino acids. The CDR3 region has the DNA TGTGCCAGCAGCGTAGGGACAGGACCCTTGGGCGAGCAGTACTTC. It codes for CASSVGTGPLGEQYF. Using reference TRBV9 and TRBJ2-7 for the parts outside the CDR3, the full variable domain is DSGVTQTPKHLITATGQRVTLRCSPRSGDLSVYWYQQSLDQGLQFLIQYYNGEERAKGNILERFSAQQFPDLHSELNLSSLELGDSALYFCASSVGTGPLGEQYFGPGTRLTVT.

V and J are TRBV7-2 and TRBJ2-3, with unresolved D. Germline V gene sequence: CDR1 SGHTA, CDR2 FQGNSA. Trimming took 1 base from V and 2 from J, leaving 7 bases between them. The CDR3 sequence is 14 residues long. DNA for the CDR3: TGTGCCAGCAGCTTAGGTCTCCTCACAGATACGCAGTATTTT. It specifies CASSLGLLTDTQYF.

This chain links TRBV6-1 with TRBJ1-3, with D perhaps matching TRBD1 (6 bases). The germline gives CDR1 MNHNS, CDR2 SASEGT. V was pared by 3 bases and J by 4 bases, with 16 bases between. The CDR3 has 16 residues. The CDR3 is CASSDRGQGTGNTIYF. Written as DNA, the CDR3 is TGTGCCAGCAGTGACCGAGGGCAGGGGACGGGAAACACCATATATTTT.

The chain carries TRBV19 and TRBJ1-1; TRBD1 matches 8 bases. The CDR3 spans 13 residues. Germline lookup yields CDR1 LNHDA and CDR2 SQIVND (reference sequence). V lost 8 bases and J lost 7; bases outside the gene matches: 9. The CDR3 loop is CASATTGGREAFF. In DNA, the CDR3 is TGTGCCAGTGCAACAACAGGGGGTCGTGAAGCTTTCTTT.

The gene calls are TRBV3-1 (or the pseudogene TRBV3-2) and TRBJ2-7; the D is unclear. Germline values: CDR1 LGHDT, CDR2 YNNKEL (reference sequence). V was cut by 5 bases and J by 7 bases, with 9 bases left in between. This CDR3 is 11 amino acids long. DNA of the CDR3: TGTGCCAGCAGCGGTACTACGGAGCAGTACTTC. Translating it yields CASSGTTEQYF.

V is TRBV10-3 and J is TRBJ2-7; 12 bases match TRBD2. With 3 bases clipped from V and 3 bases from J, the junction kept 9 bases outside the gene matches. The CDR3 sequence is 17 residues long. CDR1 ENHRY and CDR2 SYGVKD come from the germline V gene. Written as DNA, the CDR3 is TGTGCCATCAGTGAATTGCCAAGACTAGCGGGAGTCTACGAGCAGTACTTC. Translation: CAISELPRLAGVYEQYF.

The J gene is TRBJ2-2, the V gene TRBV24-1, with D tentatively TRBD2 (7 bases). V lost 3 bases, J lost 6 bases, and 19 bases lay in between. Germline V lookup: CDR1 KGHDR, CDR2 SFDVKD. This CDR3 region has 17 residues. The CDR3 DNA reads TGTGCCACCAGTGATCCCGGGGGGACAATGCGCTCCGGGGAGCTGTTTTTT. As protein: CATSDPGGTMRSGELFF.

The rearrangement links TRBV7-3 to TRBJ2-1, with TRBD2 as a possible D gene (5 bases). Trimming shortened V by 5 bases and J by 9 bases, and 17 bases separated the two germline ends. The CDR3 is 14 residues long. Germline-derived CDR1 and CDR2 are SGHTA and FQGTGA. As DNA, the CDR3 is TGTGCCAGCAGCCCTAGTGGGAGTCAAGCTGAGCAGTTCTTC. Its translation is CASSPSGSQAEQFF.

This chain joins TRBV25-1 and TRBJ2-1, with a tentative D call TRBD2 (5 bases). The CDR3 contains 14 residues. With 2 bases removed from V and 4 bases from J, the gap between germline ends came to 9 bases. CDR1 is MGHDK, CDR2 SYGVNS, per germline. CDR3 amino acids: CASSEEGRYNEQFF. The CDR3 DNA sequence: TGTGCCAGCAGTGAAGAGGGCAGGTACAATGAGCAGTTCTTC.

The sample holds a few counts of this clone. The V gene is TRBV15, the J gene TRBJ2-3; D may be TRBD1 (6 bases). Germline V gene data show CDR1 as LNHNV and CDR2 as YYDKDF (reference sequence). V lost 0 bases to trimming and J lost 6 bases, with 22 bases between them. CDR3 size: 18 residues. CDR3: CATSRDKSAGDILDTQYF. DNA of the CDR3: TGTGCCACCAGCAGAGATAAGTCGGCAGGGGATATACTGGATACGCAGTATTTT.

V usage is TRBV18 and J usage is TRBJ2-5, with D tentatively TRBD2 (6 bases). The CDR3 totals 13 residues. Trimming shortened V by 5 bases and J by 5 bases, and 12 bases separated the two germline ends. In germline, CDR1 is KGHSH, CDR2 LQKENI. In nucleotides, the CDR3 is TGTGCCAGCTCATCGGGAGTTAGGGAGACCCAGTACTTC. As protein: CASSSGVRETQYF.

V gene TRBV10-3 combines with J gene TRBJ2-1; tentatively, D is TRBD2 (6 bases). Per the germline V gene, CDR1 is ENHRY and CDR2 is SYGVKD. The CDR3 sequence is 13 residues long. V lost 0 bases and J 6 bases, leaving 6 bases between the germline ends. As DNA, the CDR3 is TGTGCCATCAGTGAGTCGGGGGGCAATGAGCAGTTCTTC. It is translated as CAISESGGNEQFF.

The rearrangement links TRBV7-2 to TRBJ1-1; 8 nucleotides line up with TRBD1. The CDR3 consists of 12 residues. V was clipped by 5 bases and J by 11 bases; unmatched bases: 7. CDR1 and CDR2 (germline): SGHTA, FQGNSA. The CDR3 nucleotides are TGTGCCAGCAGCGGACAGGGAGGGACGGCTTTCTTT. It is translated as CASSGQGGTAFF. Complete variable domain (other parts from reference TRBV7-2 and TRBJ1-1): GAGVSQSPSNKVTEKGKDVELRCDPISGHTALYWYRQSLGQGLEFLIYFQGNSAPDKSGLPSDRFSAERTGGSVSTLTIQRTQQEDSAVYLCASSGQGGTAFFGQGTRLTVV.